What follows are 24 T cell receptor beta chains derived from one specimen sequenced in a study of blood T cells in healthy people across ages. PCR was performed a second time for roughly 7 to 12 cycles using a sample-barcoded 5' primer and a J-beta primer mix. One entry per CDR3 protein results from TCRdb running MiXCR on the 5' RACE reads. The table includes about 930,000 distinct CDR3 sequences, about 29% detected once. These sequences were also reported in another study, on T cells of mothers and their children.

Material: blood. These receptors all come from a woman aged 40 to 49 in good health.

This clonotype was seen a handful of times. The J gene is TRBJ2-1, the V gene TRBV15, with 12 bases matching TRBD2. With V trimmed by 0 bases and J by 7 bases, 7 bases remained unmatched. CDR1 is LNHNV and CDR2 is YYDKDF in the germline V gene (reference sequence). The CDR3 covers 17 residues. The CDR3 spells CATSRDYGLAGGNEQFF. The CDR3 DNA reads TGTGCCACCAGCAGAGATTATGGGCTAGCGGGGGGGAATGAGCAGTTCTTC.

V usage is TRBV10-3 and J usage is TRBJ1-2; D uncertain. V shed 6 bases and J shed 5 bases, with 16 bases lying between them. Germline values: CDR1 ENHRY, CDR2 SYGVKD. This CDR3 is built from 14 residues. The CDR3 nucleotides are TGTGCCATCAGCCAGGACGGGGTTTATTATGGCTACACCTTC. Its protein product is CAISQDGVYYGYTF.

This clonotype was seen more than once but under ten times. This rearrangement joins TRBV4-3 to TRBJ2-1, with D possibly TRBD1 on 5 matching bases. The V end was cut by 0 bases, the J end by 3 bases, with 15 bases between. Germline CDR1 reads LGHNA; CDR2 reads YSLEER. This CDR3 is built from 17 residues. The CDR3 DNA reads TGCGCCAGCAGCCAAGATCCGGTGGCAGGGTACTACAATGAGCAGTTCTTC. It codes for CASSQDPVAGYYNEQFF.

The genes are TRBV20-1 and TRBJ1-1; possibly TRBD1 for D (5 bases). This CDR3 spans 14 amino acids. CDR1 DFQATT and CDR2 SNEGSKA come from the germline V gene (reference sequence). V was pared by 6 bases and J by 0 bases, with 14 bases between. CDR3 protein: CSARAWGMNTEAFF. CDR3 DNA sequence: TGCAGTGCCCGAGCATGGGGGATGAACACTGAAGCTTTCTTT.

This sequence joins TRBV20-1 and TRBJ1-4, with 10 bases that match TRBD1. CDR3 length: 13 amino acids. The V gene end was trimmed by 6 bases and the J gene end by 7 bases; junction bases not matched to a gene: 5. CDR1 is DFQATT and CDR2 is SNEGSKA in the germline V gene (reference sequence). CDR3 in DNA: TGCAGTGCCCCGGGACAGGGGACTGAAAAACTGTTTTTT. This sequence encodes CSAPGQGTEKLFF.

This clonotype has just a few counts. This chain links TRBV5-1 with TRBJ1-5; D is unresolved. This CDR3 comprises 17 residues. The V end lost 1 base, the J end lost 6 bases, and 20 bases lay between the germline ends. Germline lookup yields CDR1 SGHRS and CDR2 YFSETQ. The DNA of the CDR3 is TGCGCCAGCAGCTTGATGAGAAACGTATCCAAATTTCAGCCCCAGCATTTT. Amino acids: CASSLMRNVSKFQPQHF. Supplemented by reference TRBV5-1 and TRBJ1-5, the full variable domain reads KAGVTQTPRYLIKTRGQQVTLSCSPISGHRSVSWYQQTPGQGLQFLFEYFSETQRNKGNFPGRFSGRQFSNSRSEMNVSTLELGDSALYLCASSLMRNVSKFQPQHFGDGTRLSIL.

With respect to this clonotype: One end of the junction is discordant with germline, which a read error may explain. V and J are TRBV7-9 and TRBJ2-1; D is undetermined. Germline V gene data show CDR1 as SEHNR and CDR2 as FQNEAQ (reference sequence). The CDR3 sequence is 14 residues long. The CDR3, as DNA: TGTGCCAGCAACTTAGTGAGTGTAGTCAATGAGCAGTTCTTC. Its protein product is CASNLVSVVNEQFF.

At least ten counts were recorded for this clonotype. V gene TRBV20-1 combines with J gene TRBJ2-7, with a possible D match to TRBD1 (6 bases). There are 16 residues in the CDR3. Trimming cost V 3 bases and J 4 bases, with 22 bases left between them. Germline-derived CDR1 and CDR2 are DFQATT and SNEGSKA (reference sequence). CDR3 residues: CSARVQGPNYRYEQYF. The CDR3 nucleotides are TGCAGTGCTAGGGTGCAGGGGCCAAATTACCGGTACGAGCAGTACTTC.

In its sample, this clonotype was seen many times. This chain links TRBV5-1 with TRBJ2-1; 16 bases are shared with TRBD2. CDR1 SGHRS and CDR2 YFSETQ come from the germline V gene. The CDR3 covers 19 residues. Trimming at V came to 4 bases and at J to 3 bases, leaving 10 bases not matched to a gene. This chain's CDR3 is CASSATGTSGGAYYNEQFF. CDR3 sequence (DNA): TGCGCCAGCAGCGCAACCGGGACTAGCGGGGGGGCTTACTACAATGAGCAGTTCTTC.

The chain joins TRBV6-6 to TRBJ1-2, with D hard to call. CDR3 size: 13 residues. Trimming removed 6 bases at V and 5 bases at J, with 13 bases between. Germline V gene sequence: CDR1 MNHNY, CDR2 SVGAGI (reference sequence). The CDR3: CASSPQEMYGYTF. As DNA, the CDR3 is TGTGCCAGCAGCCCCCAAGAAATGTATGGCTACACCTTC.

This clonotype was recorded a few times. J is TRBJ1-2 and V is TRBV4-3; the match to TRBD1 covers 7 bases. With 4 bases clipped from V and 0 bases from J, the junction kept 5 bases outside the gene matches. CDR1 LGHNA and CDR2 YSLEER come from the germline V gene. This CDR3 spans 15 amino acids. For the CDR3, the DNA is TGCGCCAGCAGCCCAGACAGGGCGACTAACTATGGCTACACCTTC. Translating gives CASSPDRATNYGYTF.

The chain uses TRBV7-8 and TRBJ1-6, with no clear D. With 2 bases removed from V and 10 bases from J, the gap between germline ends came to 9 bases. This CDR3 contains 13 residues. Germline assignment: CDR1 SGHVS and CDR2 FQNEAQ. The CDR3 DNA reads as TGTGCCAGCAGCTTATGGGAGGACTCACCCCTCCACTTT. This encodes CASSLWEDSPLHF.

Comments on this clonotype: At one boundary the junction diverges from the germline segment, which might be a read error. The chain is built from TRBV12-3 or TRBV12-4 and TRBJ2-3; TRBD1 aligns across 7 bases. The CDR3 has 14 residues. The CDR3, as DNA: TGTGCCAGCAGCCTGACAGGGAGAGCAGATATGCAGTATTTC. It translates to CASSLTGRADMQYF.

The V and J genes are TRBV18 and TRBJ2-7, with D tentatively TRBD2 (6 bases). The ends were cut back, 3 bases at V and 0 bases at J, with 9 bases in the middle. CDR1 is KGHSH, CDR2 LQKENI, per germline. The CDR3 contains 14 residues. Written as DNA, the CDR3 is TGTGCCAGCTCACCGGAGGGACGCTCCTACGAGCAGTACTTC. This encodes CASSPEGRSYEQYF.

This clonotype turned up a few times. V gene TRBV28 combines with J gene TRBJ1-2; possible D gene TRBD1, 6 bases. Germline loops: CDR1 MDHEN, CDR2 SYDVKM. This CDR3 has 12 residues. Trimming shortened V by 7 bases and J by 5 bases, and 11 bases separated the two germline ends. The CDR3 DNA reads TGTGCCAGCACCCTCGGACAGTATGGCTACACCTTC. It specifies CASTLGQYGYTF.

This clonotype was found a few times. The J gene is TRBJ1-2, the V gene TRBV7-2; possibly TRBD1 for D (5 bases). V was shortened by 5 bases and J by 0 bases, with 10 bases between the two germline ends. Looked up from germline, CDR1 is SGHTA and CDR2 is FQGNSA. This CDR3 comprises 14 residues. Written as DNA, the CDR3 is TGTGCCAGCAGCCTACAGGCGGCTAACTATGGCTACACCTTC. Its protein product is CASSLQAANYGYTF.

This clonotype was found many times. The gene calls are TRBV5-1 and TRBJ1-2; the D gene is possibly TRBD1 (6 bases). Trimming removed 4 bases at V and 8 bases at J, with 24 bases between. CDR1 and CDR2 (germline): SGHRS, YFSETQ. CDR3 length: 16 residues. The CDR3 sequence: CASSERPQDSGRGYTF. The CDR3 DNA reads TGCGCCAGCAGCGAAAGACCGCAGGACAGCGGGCGAGGCTACACCTTC.

This clonotype has only a few counts. The V call is TRBV6-2 or TRBV6-3, the J call TRBJ2-7; the match to TRBD2 covers 10 bases. The trim removed 3 bases at V and 7 bases at J, leaving 18 bases unmatched. Per germline, CDR1 MNHEY and CDR2 SVGEGT. CDR3 length: 18 residues. CDR3 nucleotides: TGTGCCAGCAGTTATTTCGTCGGCGGACTAGCGGCGCATAATGAGCAGTACTTC. Translated, it gives CASSYFVGGLAAHNEQYF.

The V call is TRBV7-3, the J call TRBJ2-1; 9 nucleotides match TRBD2. The CDR3 extends over 18 amino acids. Per the germline V gene, CDR1 is SGHTA and CDR2 is FQGTGA. V trimming: 1 base; J trimming: 3 bases; junction bases outside the gene matches: 10. DNA of the CDR3: TGTGCCAGCAGCTTAAAAGGGAAGAGCGGGGGGCTCTACAATGAGCAGTTCTTC. This encodes CASSLKGKSGGLYNEQFF.

The CDR3 bases are TGTGCCAGTAGTACAGCCGGGGACATTCAGTACTTC. The encoded protein is CASSTAGDIQYF. This rearrangement joins TRBV19 to TRBJ2-4; TRBD2 might be the D (5 bases). V was trimmed by 4 bases and J by 8 bases, leaving 9 bases between them. Germline V gene lookup returns CDR1 LNHDA and CDR2 SQIVND (reference sequence). CDR3 length: 12 amino acids.

The table lists this clonotype with a few counts. The chain uses TRBV7-9 and TRBJ2-2; no firm D call. V lost 8 bases and J lost 4, with 8 bases in between. Germline V gives CDR1 SEHNR, CDR2 FQNEAQ (reference sequence). There are 12 residues in the CDR3. The CDR3 region is CASQKGTGELFF. The DNA of the CDR3 is TGTGCCAGCCAAAAGGGCACCGGGGAGCTGTTTTTT.

In its sample, this clonotype was seen once. The junction does not match germline at one end; this may be a read error. The chain has TRBV2 and TRBJ1-1; D unresolved. Germline loops: CDR1 SNHLY, CDR2 FYNNEI. This CDR3 is 12 amino acids long. DNA of the CDR3: TGTGCCGGCAGTACCAGGAACACTGAAGCTTTCTTT. Its protein is CAGSTRNTEAFF.

This clonotype was seen a few times. The gene calls are TRBV7-6 and TRBJ2-3; 9 bases fit TRBD2. Germline CDR1 SGHVS, CDR2 FNYEAQ. This CDR3 comprises 16 residues. Unmatched junction bases numbered 8, after V lost 7 bases and J lost 0 bases. CDR3: CASNPSLAGSTDTQYF. In DNA form, the CDR3 reads TGTGCCAGCAACCCCAGCCTAGCGGGGAGCACAGATACGCAGTATTTT.

This clonotype was found many times. This chain uses TRBV20-1 with TRBJ2-1; 12 nucleotides line up with TRBD2. Trimming at V came to 5 bases and at J to 8 bases, leaving 13 bases not matched to a gene. The germline gives CDR1 DFQATT, CDR2 SNEGSKA (reference sequence). This CDR3 has 16 amino acids. The CDR3, as DNA: TGCAGTGCTCCCCTAGAGCTAGCGGGGGGGCCGCATGAGCAGTTCTTC. Translated: CSAPLELAGGPHEQFF.